What follows are 9 T cell receptor beta chains derived from one specimen sequenced in a study of T cell changes during pregnancy in multiple sclerosis. Profiled with immunoSEQ multiplex PCR; TCRdb holds only in-frame clones, not every one. The data contain 15,000 to 20,000 clones, around 87% of them seen just once; the ten biggest clones take up approximately 13%. This specimen was CD8+ T cells from peripheral blood mononuclear cells, taken in the third trimester of pregnancy. The receptors derive from a female donor in good health, enrolled as a control in a pregnancy study.

This clone has a single count. The chain has TRBV7-9 and TRBJ2-1; 9 bases are a match to TRBD2. Germline-derived CDR1 and CDR2 are SEHNR and FQNEAQ (reference sequence). Losses at the gene ends were 3 bases for V and 8 bases for J; bases not matched to a gene: 5. CDR3 size: 14 residues. This CDR3 reads CASSLAGGPYEQFF. The CDR3 DNA is TGTGCCAGCAGCTTGGCGGGGGGGCCCTATGAGCAGTTCTTC.

V and J are TRBV11-1 and TRBJ2-7, with 12 positions matching TRBD1. With 6 bases clipped from V and 0 bases from J, the junction kept 9 bases outside the gene matches. Germline CDR1 and CDR2: SGHAT and FQDESV (reference sequence). CDR3 length: 17 residues. The CDR3 spells CASSYSPGQGASYEQYF. In DNA, the CDR3 is TGTGCCAGCAGTTATTCGCCGGGACAGGGGGCCTCCTACGAGCAGTACTTC.

This chain's CDR3 is CASSLRPGTENTGELFF. Here the CDR3 DNA reads TGTGCCAGCTCACTAAGGCCTGGGACAGAGAACACCGGGGAGCTGTTTTTT. The V gene is TRBV18, the J gene TRBJ2-2, with 7 nucleotides matching TRBD1. With V trimmed by 4 bases and J by 1 base, 9 bases remained unmatched. CDR3 length: 17 amino acids. The V gene's germline CDR1 is KGHSH and CDR2 LQKENI.

The chain links TRBV5-4 to TRBJ2-2; D uncertain. V was clipped by 4 bases and J by 5 bases, with 6 bases between them. The CDR3 length is 12 residues. Germline V lookup: CDR1 SGHNT, CDR2 YYREEE (reference sequence). CDR3 in amino acids: CASSMYTGELFF. For the CDR3, the DNA is TGTGCCAGCAGCATGTATACCGGGGAGCTGTTTTTT.

The chain links TRBV10-2 to TRBJ2-3; 7 nucleotides match TRBD2. The CDR3 runs to 13 residues. With V trimmed by 8 bases and J by 13 bases, 15 bases remained unmatched. The germline CDR1 and CDR2 sequences are WSHSY and SAAADI. CDR3 sequence (DNA): TGCGCCAGCTTGCAACCCCGACTAGCCGCGGAGTATTTT. This sequence encodes CASLQPRLAAEYF.

This rearrangement joins TRBV6-5 to TRBJ2-7; D gene unclear. This CDR3 spans 11 amino acids. The germline V and J ends were trimmed by 3 bases and 5 bases, with 5 bases remaining between them. Germline V gene data show CDR1 as MNHEY and CDR2 as SVGAGI. CDR3 sequence reads: CASSYGDEQYF. In DNA form, the CDR3 reads TGTGCCAGCAGTTATGGAGACGAGCAGTACTTC.

V and J are TRBV7-8 and TRBJ2-5, with TRBD1 matching over 10 bases. CDR1 and CDR2 (germline): SGHVS, FQNEAQ. The CDR3 length is 15 residues. J gave up 5 bases and V 5 bases, and 8 bases lay outside the gene matches. The CDR3 coding sequence is TGTGCCAGCAGCACCTGGACAGGGGGTCTCGAGACCCAGTACTTC. Its translation is CASSTWTGGLETQYF.

The chain is built from TRBV7-9 and TRBJ2-7, with a tentative D call TRBD1 (7 bases). The V end was cut by 3 bases, the J end by 5 bases, with 17 bases between. The CDR3 spans 15 residues. Looked up from germline, CDR1 is SEHNR and CDR2 is FQNEAQ (reference sequence). CDR3 sequence (DNA): TGTGCCAGCAGCTTCGGGGGAGGAGGGGGCGACGAGCAGTACTTC. Amino acids: CASSFGGGGGDEQYF.

The V call is TRBV19, the J call TRBJ1-2, with 10 bases aligning to TRBD1. The CDR3 loop spans 17 amino acids. Per germline, CDR1 LNHDA and CDR2 SQIVND (reference sequence). V shed 0 bases and J 6 bases; nucleotides not matched to a gene: 10. The CDR3 loop reads CASSIDPRTGGVDGYTF. The DNA for the CDR3 is TGTGCCAGTAGTATAGATCCCCGGACAGGGGGAGTGGATGGCTACACCTTC.